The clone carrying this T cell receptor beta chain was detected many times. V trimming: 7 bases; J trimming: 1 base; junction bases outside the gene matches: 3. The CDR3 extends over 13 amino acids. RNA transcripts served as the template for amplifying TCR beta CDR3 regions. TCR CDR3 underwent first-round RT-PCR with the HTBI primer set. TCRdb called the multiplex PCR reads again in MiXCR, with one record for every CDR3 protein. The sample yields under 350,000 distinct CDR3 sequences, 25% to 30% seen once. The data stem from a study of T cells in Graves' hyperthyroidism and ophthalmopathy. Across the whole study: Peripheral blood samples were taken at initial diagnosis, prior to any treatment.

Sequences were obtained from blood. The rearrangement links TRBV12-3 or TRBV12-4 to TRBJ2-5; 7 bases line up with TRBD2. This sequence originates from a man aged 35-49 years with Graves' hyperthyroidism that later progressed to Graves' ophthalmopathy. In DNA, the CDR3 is TGTGCCAGCAAGGGGAGGGCCCAAGAGACCCAGTACTTC. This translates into CASKGRAQETQYF.